This T cell receptor beta chain comes out of a study of blood T cell repertoires in COVID-19. This CDR3 contains 15 residues. Per germline, CDR1 LGHDT and CDR2 YNNKEL (reference sequence). V lost 1 base and J lost 6; bases outside the gene matches: 6. Ages ranged from about 18 to 89 years, with residence in 24 US areas. TCRdb keeps only in-frame clones here, not all; method: immunoSEQ multiplex PCR. The sample yields 200,000 to 250,000 clones, about 91% seen once. The sequence came from a woman aged 45-60 years with acute COVID-19. Source material: PBMCs or T cells enriched from blood (not recorded which). This rearrangement joins TRBV3-1 (or the pseudogene TRBV3-2) to TRBJ2-7; 10 bases map to TRBD2. Here the CDR3 reads CASSQVSSGSFEQYF. In DNA form, the CDR3 reads TGTGCCAGCAGCCAAGTCTCTAGCGGGAGTTTCGAGCAGTACTTC.